This TCR beta chain is drawn from a study of T cell repertoires in cytomegalovirus infection. Study-level background: It was the public TCR beta signatures that indicated both CMV infection and matching HLA type.

There are 15 residues in the CDR3. After removal of 5 bases from V and 8 bases from J, the junction contained 13 bases not matched to a gene. Germline loops: CDR1 LGHDT, CDR2 YNNKEL (reference sequence). This clonotype has a handful of counts. The antigen remains unidentified. TCRdb itself ran the reads through MiXCR, one entry per CDR3 protein. The table shows roughly 49,000 distinct CDR3 sequences, with roughly 20% occurring only once. Findings and caveats of the study: CMV carriers with the relevant HLA were identified by cumulative public TCR beta family frequency.

The gene calls are TRBV3-1 and TRBJ1-2, with 8 positions matching TRBD1. This receptor was taken from a human donor in good health (CMV status not recorded). Some clones in this sample may be carry-over from other donors' samples. The sample was PBMCs, sequenced either directly or after in vitro stimulation (not recorded which). The CDR3 loop is CASSIYDRGGRGYTF. DNA of the CDR3: TGTGCCAGCAGCATTTATGACAGGGGCGGAAGGGGCTACACCTTC.